The text below deals with one T cell receptor (beta chain). Antigen unknown. There are 12 residues in the CDR3. V lost 10 bases and J 2 bases, leaving 9 bases between the germline ends. The data are from a study of T-cell memory formation after mild COVID-19. Study information: The two donors had largely donor-specific TCR clusters. Study observations and caveats: Contracting clones, day 15 to 85, had balanced CD4/CD8, and later expanders favored CD4+. Some responding clones appeared in pre-infection memory, suggesting cross-reactive memory joined.

Constant-segment primers and 5'RACE yielded cDNA libraries for TCR alpha and TCR beta, each carrying sample barcodes and UMIs. From the 5' RACE reads, TCRdb called clonotypes with MiXCR, one entry per CDR3 protein. The sample records a few hundred thousand distinct CDR3 sequences, roughly a quarter being singletons. The rearrangement uses TRBV12-3 or TRBV12-4 and TRBJ1-5; the D is unclear. What was sequenced was PBMCs or a T cell subset sorted from them (not recorded which). The source of this sequence is an adult woman who had mild COVID-19 (a few samples of this study predate the infection). Cell type and time point are not known. CDR3 protein: CATRTGNQPQHF. The CDR3 nucleotides read TGTGCCACCCGCACGGGCAATCAGCCCCAGCATTTT.